These T cell receptor beta chains were read from a single sample in a study of T-cell reconstitution after alpha-beta-depleted transplantation in children. TCRdb processed the PCR reads anew with MiXCR; each CDR3 protein has one entry. The data hold some 300,000 distinct CDR3 sequences, with 6% to 10% observed a single time. Sequencing used peripheral blood, obtained 360 days after TCRalphabeta/CD19-depleted stem cell transplant. All receptors derive from a female patient between 2 and 15 years old who had a stem cell transplant for Fanconi anemia, so the T cells may come from the graft donor. Both conserved end residues are part of each CDR3. A D gene is named only where the DNA matches it firmly. Clone size is shown for a subset of rows, as once, few, many or a class of expanded clone.

J gene: TRBJ2-3
CDR3 length: 14
clone size: many
D gene: .
V gene: TRBV5-1
CDR3 DNA: TGCGCCAGCAGCGATTCCGACATCACAGATACGCAGTATTTT
CDR3 protein: CASSDSDITDTQYF

J gene: TRBJ1-1
CDR3 length: 15
clone size: .
D gene: .
V gene: TRBV5-6
CDR3 DNA: TGTGCCAGCAGCCCCAGAGACAGGTACAACACTGAAGCTTTCTTT
CDR3 protein: CASSPRDRYNTEAFF

J gene: TRBJ2-7
CDR3 length: 17
clone size: many
D gene: .
V gene: TRBV7-9
CDR3 DNA: TGTGCCAGCAGCTTTGTGGACGTCGGGTACAGAACCTACGAGCAGTACTTC
CDR3 protein: CASSFVDVGYRTYEQYF

J gene: TRBJ1-6
CDR3 length: 16
clone size: many
D gene: .
V gene: TRBV9
CDR3 DNA: TGTGCCAGCAGCGTAGCGGGGGGCGCGCCTAATTCACCCCTCCACTTT
CDR3 protein: CASSVAGGAPNSPLHF

J gene: TRBJ1-5
CDR3 length: 14
clone size: many
D gene: TRBD1
V gene: TRBV20-1
CDR3 DNA: TGCAGTGCTAAGGACAGGGGGCGAAGTCAGCCCCAGCATTTT
CDR3 protein: CSAKDRGRSQPQHF

J gene: TRBJ1-2
CDR3 length: 12
clone size: many
D gene: .
V gene: TRBV20-1
CDR3 DNA: TGCAGTGCTAGAGAGGGGTCGTGGGGCTACACCTTC
CDR3 protein: CSAREGSWGYTF

J gene: TRBJ2-1
CDR3 length: 14
clone size: many
D gene: TRBD2
V gene: TRBV29-1
CDR3 DNA: TGCAGCGTTGAGGGAGGGCCTCTCCGCGATGAGCAGTTCTTC
CDR3 protein: CSVEGGPLRDEQFF

J gene: TRBJ2-5
CDR3 length: 12
clone size: .
D gene: TRBD1
V gene: TRBV9
CDR3 DNA: TGTGCCCAAACACAGGGGATAGAGACCCAGTACTTC
CDR3 protein: CAQTQGIETQYF

J gene: TRBJ2-1
CDR3 length: 15
clone size: many
D gene: .
V gene: TRBV7-2
CDR3 DNA: TGTGCCAGCAGCCGCCGTTCTACCTCCTACAATGAGCAGTTCTTC
CDR3 protein: CASSRRSTSYNEQFF

J gene: TRBJ1-1
CDR3 length: 11
clone size: many
D gene: .
V gene: TRBV2
CDR3 DNA: TGTGCCAGCAGTGGAAATCGAGGAGCTTTCTTT
CDR3 protein: CASSGNRGAFF

J gene: TRBJ2-3
CDR3 length: 15
clone size: many
D gene: TRBD2
V gene: TRBV12-3/TRBV12-4
CDR3 DNA: TGTGCCAGCAGTTTAGTGGGGGGGAAAAAAGATACGCAGTATTTT
CDR3 protein: CASSLVGGKKDTQYF

J gene: TRBJ2-5
CDR3 length: 15
clone size: few
D gene: .
V gene: TRBV9
CDR3 DNA: TGTGCCAGCAGCGTAGATTTGAGGGGGCAAGAGACCCAGTACTTC
CDR3 protein: CASSVDLRGQETQYF

J gene: TRBJ1-5
CDR3 length: 13
clone size: many
D gene: .
V gene: TRBV12-3/TRBV12-4
CDR3 DNA: TGTGCCAGCAGTCCCTGGGCCAATCAGCCCCAGCATTTT
CDR3 protein: CASSPWANQPQHF

J gene: TRBJ2-5
CDR3 length: 15
clone size: many
D gene: TRBD2
V gene: TRBV5-1
CDR3 DNA: TGCGCCAGCAGTTCGCTAGCGGGAGTAGGAGAGACCCAGTACTTC
CDR3 protein: CASSSLAGVGETQYF

J gene: TRBJ2-4
CDR3 length: 18
clone size: .
D gene: TRBD2
V gene: TRBV3-1
CDR3 DNA: TGTGCCAGCAGCCGATTGACTAGCGGGGGGGCGGTCAAAAACATTCAGTACTTC
CDR3 protein: CASSRLTSGGAVKNIQYF

J gene: TRBJ2-7
CDR3 length: 14
clone size: .
D gene: .
V gene: TRBV6-5
CDR3 DNA: TGTGCCAGCAGTTACGGCTCCAACTCCTACGAGCAGTACTTC
CDR3 protein: CASSYGSNSYEQYF

J gene: TRBJ1-5
CDR3 length: 13
clone size: .
D gene: .
V gene: TRBV4-1
CDR3 DNA: TGCGCCAGCAGCCACGACATGGAGGAGCCCCAGCATTTT
CDR3 protein: CASSHDMEEPQHF

J gene: TRBJ1-1
CDR3 length: 14
clone size: few
D gene: .
V gene: TRBV5-1
CDR3 DNA: TGCGCCAGCAGCTTGGAAGTCCCGAACACTGAAGCTTTCTTT
CDR3 protein: CASSLEVPNTEAFF

J gene: TRBJ2-7
CDR3 length: 14
clone size: few
D gene: .
V gene: TRBV7-2
CDR3 DNA: TGTGCCAGCAGCTTAGCGTGGACTGCCTACGAGCAGTACTTC
CDR3 protein: CASSLAWTAYEQYF

J gene: TRBJ1-1
CDR3 length: 13
clone size: .
D gene: .
V gene: TRBV29-1
CDR3 DNA: TGCAGCGTTAAACAGAATTGGAACACTGAAGCTTTCTTT
CDR3 protein: CSVKQNWNTEAFF

J gene: TRBJ1-3
CDR3 length: 15
clone size: .
D gene: TRBD1
V gene: TRBV18
CDR3 DNA: TGTGCCAGCTCACAGGGACAGGGATTTGGAAACACCATATATTTT
CDR3 protein: CASSQGQGFGNTIYF

J gene: TRBJ2-1
CDR3 length: 15
clone size: many
D gene: .
V gene: TRBV7-2
CDR3 DNA: TGTGCCAGCAGAGAAGGGGAGGGGGGGTACAATGAGCAGTTCTTC
CDR3 protein: CASREGEGGYNEQFF

J gene: TRBJ2-3
CDR3 length: 15
clone size: .
D gene: TRBD1
V gene: TRBV5-6
CDR3 DNA: TGTGCCAGCAGCGACCGGGACAGGCACACAGATACGCAGTATTTT
CDR3 protein: CASSDRDRHTDTQYF

J gene: TRBJ2-5
CDR3 length: 11
clone size: many
D gene: .
V gene: TRBV20-1
CDR3 DNA: TGCAGTGCTAGAGATCTAGGGGCCCAGTACTTC
CDR3 protein: CSARDLGAQYF

J gene: TRBJ2-7
CDR3 length: 16
clone size: many
D gene: .
V gene: TRBV12-3/TRBV12-4
CDR3 DNA: TGTGCCAGCAGTTTCCTGGGGGCAATGAAGCGCTACGAGCAGTACTTC
CDR3 protein: CASSFLGAMKRYEQYF

J gene: TRBJ2-1
CDR3 length: 14
clone size: many
D gene: .
V gene: TRBV25-1
CDR3 DNA: TGTGCCAGCAGAAGCGCGGGGAGCTACAATGAGCAGTTCTTC
CDR3 protein: CASRSAGSYNEQFF

J gene: TRBJ2-1
CDR3 length: 12
clone size: many
D gene: TRBD1
V gene: TRBV18
CDR3 DNA: TGTGCCAGCTCAGTGACAGGGTATGAGCAGTTCTTC
CDR3 protein: CASSVTGYEQFF

J gene: TRBJ2-7
CDR3 length: 13
clone size: many
D gene: .
V gene: TRBV10-1
CDR3 DNA: TGCGCCAGCAGTGAGTCAGGCAGCTACGAGCAGTACTTC
CDR3 protein: CASSESGSYEQYF

J gene: TRBJ2-1
CDR3 length: 17
clone size: many
D gene: TRBD2
V gene: TRBV7-8
CDR3 DNA: TGTGCCAGCAGCTTACGGGAGGGGACGCTCCCACACAATGAGCAGTTCTTC
CDR3 protein: CASSLREGTLPHNEQFF

J gene: TRBJ2-6
CDR3 length: 18
clone size: .
D gene: TRBD2
V gene: TRBV12-5
CDR3 DNA: TGTGCTAGTGGTTTCACTAGCGGGGGTCAGTCTGGGGCCAACGTCCTGACTTTC
CDR3 protein: CASGFTSGGQSGANVLTF

J gene: TRBJ2-1
CDR3 length: 19
clone size: few
D gene: TRBD1
V gene: TRBV2
CDR3 DNA: TGTGCCAGCAGAGGAGGAGAGGGGGCGAGCGGAATACTCCAAATGAAGCAGTTCTTC
CDR3 protein: CASRGGEGASGILQMKQFF

J gene: TRBJ1-2
CDR3 length: 17
clone size: few
D gene: TRBD1
V gene: TRBV20-1
CDR3 DNA: TGCAGTGCTAGTCACAGGGGCTATCACCCAGCTAACTATGGCTACACCTTC
CDR3 protein: CSASHRGYHPANYGYTF

J gene: TRBJ2-7
CDR3 length: 14
clone size: many
D gene: .
V gene: TRBV6-1
CDR3 DNA: TGTGCCAGCACCCGGACAGCCAGCTCCTACGAGCAGTACTTC
CDR3 protein: CASTRTASSYEQYF

J gene: TRBJ2-1
CDR3 length: 14
clone size: many
D gene: TRBD1
V gene: TRBV29-1
CDR3 DNA: TGCAGCGTTGATCCGCAGGGGGCCTACAATGAGCAGTTCTTC
CDR3 protein: CSVDPQGAYNEQFF

J gene: TRBJ2-1
CDR3 length: 12
clone size: .
D gene: .
V gene: TRBV19
CDR3 DNA: TGTGCCAGTAGTATATTGGGCAATGAGCAGTTCTTC
CDR3 protein: CASSILGNEQFF

J gene: TRBJ2-1
CDR3 length: 15
clone size: few
D gene: .
V gene: TRBV7-9
CDR3 DNA: TGTGCCAGCAGCTTAAGGAACGCAATTTACAATGAGCAGTTCTTC
CDR3 protein: CASSLRNAIYNEQFF

J gene: TRBJ2-1
CDR3 length: 16
clone size: few
D gene: .
V gene: TRBV2
CDR3 DNA: TGTGCCAGCAGTGAAGGGAACCCTCCACGGCTAAATGAGCAGTTCTTC
CDR3 protein: CASSEGNPPRLNEQFF

J gene: TRBJ2-5
CDR3 length: 14
clone size: .
D gene: TRBD2
V gene: TRBV5-5
CDR3 DNA: TGTGCCAGCAGCCGAGGGACTAGCGGGGAGACCCAGTACTTC
CDR3 protein: CASSRGTSGETQYF

J gene: TRBJ1-4
CDR3 length: 19
clone size: few
D gene: .
V gene: TRBV28
CDR3 DNA: TGTGCCAGCAGCCCTTACAGGGTGATGAGTACTATTACTAATGAAAAACTGTTTTTT
CDR3 protein: CASSPYRVMSTITNEKLFF

J gene: TRBJ2-3
CDR3 length: 12
clone size: many
D gene: TRBD2
V gene: TRBV6-2/TRBV6-3
CDR3 DNA: TGTGCCAGCAGCGGACTAGCAGATACGCAGTATTTT
CDR3 protein: CASSGLADTQYF

J gene: TRBJ1-2
CDR3 length: 14
clone size: many
D gene: .
V gene: TRBV29-1
CDR3 DNA: TGCAGCGTTGTACTCCTGACAGGAATCTATGGCTACACCTTC
CDR3 protein: CSVVLLTGIYGYTF

J gene: TRBJ2-7
CDR3 length: 16
clone size: few
D gene: .
V gene: TRBV7-8
CDR3 DNA: TGTGCCAGCAGTCCTCTGGAGGGGGGCCTCTCCTACGAGCAGTACTTC
CDR3 protein: CASSPLEGGLSYEQYF

J gene: TRBJ1-5
CDR3 length: 13
clone size: few
D gene: .
V gene: TRBV2
CDR3 DNA: TGTGCCAGCAGTGAGGTCCGGAATCAGCCCCAGCATTTT
CDR3 protein: CASSEVRNQPQHF

J gene: TRBJ2-1
CDR3 length: 13
clone size: few
D gene: .
V gene: TRBV19
CDR3 DNA: TGTGCCAGTAGGAGGGCCGGGTACAATGAGCAGTTCTTC
CDR3 protein: CASRRAGYNEQFF

J gene: TRBJ2-2
CDR3 length: 19
clone size: once
D gene: TRBD2
V gene: TRBV6-2/TRBV6-3
CDR3 DNA: TGTGCCAGCAGTTACTCCGTGACTAGCGGGGGGGCCCCCACCGGGGAGCTGTTTTTT
CDR3 protein: CASSYSVTSGGAPTGELFF

J gene: TRBJ2-2
CDR3 length: 15
clone size: .
D gene: .
V gene: TRBV7-6
CDR3 DNA: TGTGCCAGCAGCTTAGGAGGGGAGGTAGCCGGGGAGCTGTTTTTT
CDR3 protein: CASSLGGEVAGELFF

J gene: TRBJ2-1
CDR3 length: 16
clone size: .
D gene: TRBD2
V gene: TRBV14
CDR3 DNA: TGTGCCAGCAGCCAAGCCGCGACTAGCGGGGGGCCAGGGCAGTTCTTC
CDR3 protein: CASSQAATSGGPGQFF